This TCR beta chain originates from a study of blood T cell repertoires in COVID-19. Sequencing used immunoSEQ multiplex PCR; TCRdb keeps in-frame clones, though not all of them. The table lists some 250,000 clones, about 80% of them singletons. CDR1 is MDHEN and CDR2 is SYDVKM in the germline V gene. Trimming took 4 bases from V and 3 from J, leaving 10 bases between them. The CDR3 consists of 14 residues. The sequence came from a man in his forties or fifties with active or convalescent COVID-19. The V gene is TRBV28, the J gene TRBJ1-3; a weak D match, TRBD1 (5 bases). The sequencing input was peripheral blood. This CDR3 reads CASSSQGFGNTIYF. The CDR3 region has the DNA TGTGCCAGCAGTTCCCAGGGATTTGGAAACACCATATATTTT.